Shown below are 10 T cell receptor beta chains from a single sample sequenced in a study of graft-versus-host responses after intestinal transplantation. The assay was immunoSEQ multiplex PCR, and TCRdb's table has in-frame clones only and misses some. The data contain 96,000 or so clones, roughly 92% of them singletons. These receptors are not linked to any known antigen. Source: unstimulated CD4+ T cells sorted from spleen or lymph node cells, taken before intestinal transplant. All receptors derive from a human donor who received an intestinal transplant.

V usage is TRBV5-1 and J usage is TRBJ2-7; D possibly corresponds to TRBD1 (6 bases). This CDR3 has 12 residues. V was clipped by 5 bases and J by 2 bases, with 8 bases between them. Per the germline V gene, CDR1 is SGHRS and CDR2 is YFSETQ. CDR3 residues: CASRRQAYEQYF. CDR3 coding DNA: TGCGCCAGCAGGCGACAGGCCTACGAGCAGTACTTC.

This sequence joins TRBV4-2 and TRBJ2-1; no clear D. Germline V gene data show CDR1 as LGHNA and CDR2 as YNFKEQ. V was cut by 0 bases and J by 0 bases, with 9 bases left in between. The CDR3 runs 16 residues. CDR3 sequence: CASSQDGPYSYNEQFF. CDR3 bases: TGTGCCAGCAGCCAAGATGGCCCATACTCCTACAATGAGCAGTTCTTC.

The gene calls are TRBV28 and TRBJ2-6; 7 nucleotides match TRBD1. Germline values: CDR1 MDHEN, CDR2 SYDVKM. The CDR3 length is 19 residues. Germline trimming cut 5 bases from V and 0 bases from J; bases unmatched to any gene: 13. The chain's CDR3 is CASSKIGQAIGSGANVLTF. CDR3 DNA: TGTGCCAGCAGTAAAATCGGACAGGCCATAGGCTCTGGGGCCAACGTCCTGACTTTC.

The chain has TRBV7-2 and TRBJ1-1; no reliable D call. Trimming cost V 2 bases and J 3 bases, with 7 bases left between them. This CDR3 has 13 amino acids. Germline CDR1 and CDR2: SGHTA and FQGNSA. CDR3 loop: CASSLWEDTEAFF. The DNA of the CDR3 is TGTGCCAGCAGCTTATGGGAGGACACTGAAGCTTTCTTT. The full variable domain, completed using reference TRBV7-2 and TRBJ1-1, is GAGVSQSPSNKVTEKGKDVELRCDPISGHTALYWYRQSLGQGLEFLIYFQGNSAPDKSGLPSDRFSAERTGGSVSTLTIQRTQQEDSAVYLCASSLWEDTEAFFGQGTRLTVV.

V gene TRBV7-2 combines with J gene TRBJ2-7, with TRBD1 matching over 11 bases. This CDR3 spans 15 amino acids. Germline trimming cut 5 bases from V and 8 bases from J; bases unmatched to any gene: 11. Germline values: CDR1 SGHTA, CDR2 FQGNSA. The CDR3, as DNA: TGTGCCAGCAGCCAAACCGGGACAGGGGGGTACCAGCAGTACTTC. Its translation is CASSQTGTGGYQQYF.

The rearrangement uses TRBV6-5 and TRBJ2-1, with 10 bases matching TRBD2. The CDR3 sequence is 16 residues long. V was clipped by 2 bases and J by 4 bases; unmatched bases: 5. CDR1 MNHEY and CDR2 SVGAGI come from the germline V gene. CDR3 sequence reads: CASSYTRLAGYNEQFF. The CDR3 DNA reads as TGTGCCAGCAGTTACACGAGACTAGCGGGTTACAATGAGCAGTTCTTC.

The chain carries TRBV19 and TRBJ1-2, with 7 bases fitting TRBD1. The trim removed 6 bases at V and 6 bases at J, leaving 4 bases unmatched. The CDR3 spans 12 residues. Germline loops: CDR1 LNHDA, CDR2 SQIVND (reference sequence). The CDR3, as DNA: TGTGCCAGTAGGGGACAGCCCGATGGCTACACCTTC. It is translated as CASRGQPDGYTF.

The rearrangement uses TRBV5-6 and TRBJ2-5; the match to TRBD2 covers 9 bases. This CDR3 spans 14 amino acids. V lost 7 bases and J lost 5; bases outside the gene matches: 9. Germline loops: CDR1 SGHDT, CDR2 YYEEEE. CDR3 residues: CASDGGGARETQYF. The CDR3 region has the DNA TGTGCCAGCGATGGCGGGGGGGCGCGGGAGACCCAGTACTTC.

CDR3 region: CASSLLRGPYEQYF. The CDR3 DNA is TGTGCCAGCAGCCTCCTTCGCGGTCCCTACGAGCAGTACTTC. The chain links TRBV11-1 to TRBJ2-7; the D is unclear. The CDR3 sequence is 14 residues long. Germline loops: CDR1 SGHAT, CDR2 FQDESV (reference sequence). Between the trimmed V and J ends, which lost 5 bases and 2 bases, there was a span of 13 bases.

The gene calls are TRBV7-2 and TRBJ2-5; D is unresolved. This CDR3 is built from 14 residues. Per the germline V gene, CDR1 is SGHTA and CDR2 is FQGNSA. V was cut by 1 base and J by 0 bases, with 6 bases left in between. This CDR3 reads CASSLGQYQETQYF. CDR3 DNA sequence: TGTGCCAGCAGCTTAGGGCAGTACCAAGAGACCCAGTACTTC.